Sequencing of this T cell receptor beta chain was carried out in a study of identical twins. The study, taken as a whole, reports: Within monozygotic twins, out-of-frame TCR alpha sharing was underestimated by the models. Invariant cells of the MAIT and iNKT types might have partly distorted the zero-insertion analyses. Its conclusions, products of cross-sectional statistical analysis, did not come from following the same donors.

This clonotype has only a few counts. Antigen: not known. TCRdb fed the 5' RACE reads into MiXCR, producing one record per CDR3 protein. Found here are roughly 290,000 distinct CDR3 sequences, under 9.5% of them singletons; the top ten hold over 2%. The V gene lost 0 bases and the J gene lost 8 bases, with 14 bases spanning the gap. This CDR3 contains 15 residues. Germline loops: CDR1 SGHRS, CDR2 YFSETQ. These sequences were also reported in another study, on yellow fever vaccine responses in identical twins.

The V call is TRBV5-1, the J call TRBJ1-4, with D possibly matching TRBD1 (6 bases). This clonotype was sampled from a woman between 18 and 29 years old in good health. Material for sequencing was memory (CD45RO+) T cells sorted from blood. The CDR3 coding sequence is TGCGCCAGCAGCTTGGCCTCGGGGGCTGGGGAAAAACTGTTTTTT. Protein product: CASSLASGAGEKLFF.